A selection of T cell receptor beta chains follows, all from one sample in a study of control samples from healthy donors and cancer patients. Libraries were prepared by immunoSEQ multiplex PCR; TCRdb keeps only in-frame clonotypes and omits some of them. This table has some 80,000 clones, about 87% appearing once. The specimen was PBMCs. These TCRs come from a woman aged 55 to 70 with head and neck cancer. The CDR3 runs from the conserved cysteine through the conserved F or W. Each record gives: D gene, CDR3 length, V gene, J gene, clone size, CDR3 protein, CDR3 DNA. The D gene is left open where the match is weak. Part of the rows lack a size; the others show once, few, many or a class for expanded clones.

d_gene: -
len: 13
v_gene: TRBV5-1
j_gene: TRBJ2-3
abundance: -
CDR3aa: CASSLQTGDTQYF
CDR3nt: TGCGCCAGCAGCCTACAGACAGGCGATACGCAGTATTTT

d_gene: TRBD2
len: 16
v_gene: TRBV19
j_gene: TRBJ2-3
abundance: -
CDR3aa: CASREVAGGRTDTQYF
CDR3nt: TGTGCCAGTAGGGAGGTGGCGGGAGGGAGGACAGATACGCAGTATTTT

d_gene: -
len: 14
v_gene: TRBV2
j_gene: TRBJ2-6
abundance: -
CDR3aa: CASTIGPGANVLTF
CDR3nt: TGTGCCAGCACGATCGGGCCCGGGGCCAACGTCCTGACTTTC

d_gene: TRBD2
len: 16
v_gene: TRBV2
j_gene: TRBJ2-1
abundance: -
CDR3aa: CASSDTTGLAGAEQFF
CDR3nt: TGTGCCAGCAGTGACACAACAGGGCTAGCGGGAGCTGAGCAGTTCTTC

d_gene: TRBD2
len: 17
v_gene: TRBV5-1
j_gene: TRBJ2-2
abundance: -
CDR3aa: CASSPGLAGDNTGELFF
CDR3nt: TGCGCCAGCAGCCCGGGACTAGCGGGAGATAACACCGGGGAGCTGTTTTTT

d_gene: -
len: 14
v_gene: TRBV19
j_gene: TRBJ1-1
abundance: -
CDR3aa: CASTPGAISDFAFF
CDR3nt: TGTGCCAGTACCCCCGGGGCCATATCCGATTTTGCTTTCTTT

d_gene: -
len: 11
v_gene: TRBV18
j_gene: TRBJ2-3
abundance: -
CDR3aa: CASSPTDTQYF
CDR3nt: TGTGCCAGCTCACCCACAGATACGCAGTATTTT

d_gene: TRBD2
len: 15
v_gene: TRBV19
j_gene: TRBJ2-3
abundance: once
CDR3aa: CASRVSGRYTDTQYF
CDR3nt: TGTGCCAGTAGGGTTAGCGGGAGATACACAGATACGCAGTATTTT

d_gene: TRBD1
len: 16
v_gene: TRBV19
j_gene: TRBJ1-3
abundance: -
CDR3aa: CASSPVGQSSGNTIYF
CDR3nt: TGTGCCAGTAGTCCCGTGGGACAGAGCTCTGGAAACACCATATATTTT

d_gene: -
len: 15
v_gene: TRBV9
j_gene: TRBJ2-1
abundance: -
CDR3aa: CASSVGSREYNEQFF
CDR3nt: TGTGCCAGCAGCGTAGGTTCCAGGGAGTACAATGAGCAGTTCTTC

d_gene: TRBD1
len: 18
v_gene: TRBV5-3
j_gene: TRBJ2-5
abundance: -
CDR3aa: CARSLATRAGGNKETQYF
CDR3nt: TGTGCCAGAAGCTTGGCCACTCGGGCAGGGGGTAACAAAGAGACCCAGTACTTC

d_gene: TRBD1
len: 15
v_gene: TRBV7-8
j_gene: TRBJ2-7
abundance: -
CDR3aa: CASSSGTGEAYEQYF
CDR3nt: TGTGCCAGCAGCTCCGGGACAGGGGAGGCCTACGAGCAGTACTTC

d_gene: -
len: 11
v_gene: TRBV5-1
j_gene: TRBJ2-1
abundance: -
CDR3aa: CASSLELEQFF
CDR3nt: TGCGCCAGCAGCTTGGAGCTAGAGCAGTTCTTC

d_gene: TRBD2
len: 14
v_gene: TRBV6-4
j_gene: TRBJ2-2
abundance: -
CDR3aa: CDCVGREGTGELFF
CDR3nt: TGCGACTGCGTGGGCAGGGAGGGCACCGGGGAGCTGTTTTTT

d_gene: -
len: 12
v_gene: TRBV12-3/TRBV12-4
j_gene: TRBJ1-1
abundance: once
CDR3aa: CASSLEATEAFF
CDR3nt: TGTGCCAGCAGTTTAGAGGCCACTGAAGCTTTCTTT

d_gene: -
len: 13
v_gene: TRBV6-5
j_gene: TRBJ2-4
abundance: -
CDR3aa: CASSTGTLNIQYF
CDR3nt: TGTGCCAGCAGCACCGGGACACTAAACATTCAGTACTTC

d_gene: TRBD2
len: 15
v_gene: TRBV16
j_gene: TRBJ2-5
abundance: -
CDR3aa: CASSRRGTSGETQYF
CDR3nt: TGTGCCAGCAGCCGCCGAGGGACTAGTGGAGAGACCCAGTACTTC

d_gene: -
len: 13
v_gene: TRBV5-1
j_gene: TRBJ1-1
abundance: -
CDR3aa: CASSLPGLTEAFF
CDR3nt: TGCGCCAGCAGCTTACCGGGGCTCACTGAAGCTTTCTTT

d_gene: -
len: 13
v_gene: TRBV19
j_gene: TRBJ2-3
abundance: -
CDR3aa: CASSQGVTDTQYF
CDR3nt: TGTGCCAGTAGTCAGGGAGTCACAGATACGCAGTATTTT

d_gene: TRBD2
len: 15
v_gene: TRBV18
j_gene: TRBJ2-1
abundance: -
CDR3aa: CASSPGLAGYNEQFF
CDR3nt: TGTGCCAGCTCACCCGGACTAGCGGGGTACAATGAGCAGTTCTTC

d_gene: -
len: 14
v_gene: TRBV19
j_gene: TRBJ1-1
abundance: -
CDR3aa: CASSISNMNTEAFF
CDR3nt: TGTGCCAGTAGTATTAGTAACATGAACACTGAAGCTTTCTTT

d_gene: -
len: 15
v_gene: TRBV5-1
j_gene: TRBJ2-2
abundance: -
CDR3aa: CASSWGSLNTGELFF
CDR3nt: TGCGCCAGCAGCTGGGGCTCATTAAACACCGGGGAGCTGTTTTTT

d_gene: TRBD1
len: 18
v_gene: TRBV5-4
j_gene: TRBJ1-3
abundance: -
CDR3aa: CASSSGQGGALAGNTIYF
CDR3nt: TGTGCCAGCAGCTCCGGGCAGGGGGGGGCTCTCGCTGGAAACACCATATATTTT

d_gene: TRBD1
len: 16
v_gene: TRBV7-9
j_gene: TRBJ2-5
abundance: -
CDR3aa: CASSIASGQAYTTQYF
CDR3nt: TGTGCCAGCAGCATTGCGTCCGGACAGGCCTACACGACCCAGTACTTC

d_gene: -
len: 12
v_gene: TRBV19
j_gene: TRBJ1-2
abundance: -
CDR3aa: CASSQGLRGYTF
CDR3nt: TGTGCCAGTAGCCAGGGACTCCGCGGCTACACCTTC

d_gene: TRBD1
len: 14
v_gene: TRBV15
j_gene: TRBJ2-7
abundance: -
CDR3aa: CATSRGQGSYEQYF
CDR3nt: TGTGCCACCAGCAGAGGACAGGGGTCCTACGAGCAGTACTTC

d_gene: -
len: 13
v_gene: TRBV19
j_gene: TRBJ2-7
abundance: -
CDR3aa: CASSLHSSYEQYF
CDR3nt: TGTGCCAGTAGCCTACATAGCTCCTACGAGCAGTACTTC

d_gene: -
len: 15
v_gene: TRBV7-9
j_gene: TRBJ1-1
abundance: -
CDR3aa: CASSLSGGQNTEAFF
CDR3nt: TGTGCCAGCAGCTTAAGCGGAGGTCAGAACACTGAAGCTTTCTTT

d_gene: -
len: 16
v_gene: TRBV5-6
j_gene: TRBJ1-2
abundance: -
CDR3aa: CASMLRIQGTGYGYTF
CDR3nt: TGTGCCAGCATGCTTAGGATCCAGGGTACGGGCTATGGCTACACCTTC

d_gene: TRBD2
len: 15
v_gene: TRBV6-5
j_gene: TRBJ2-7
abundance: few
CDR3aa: CASRRPGTRGEEQYF
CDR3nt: TGTGCCAGCAGACGACCCGGGACTAGAGGGGAAGAGCAGTACTTC

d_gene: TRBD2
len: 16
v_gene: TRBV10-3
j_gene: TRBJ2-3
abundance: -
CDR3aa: CAINLAGGESTDTQYF
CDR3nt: TGTGCCATCAATCTAGCGGGAGGAGAGAGCACAGATACGCAGTATTTT

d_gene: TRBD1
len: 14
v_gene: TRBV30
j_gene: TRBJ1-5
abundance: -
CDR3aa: CAWSGTGYPQPQHF
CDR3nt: TGTGCCTGGAGTGGGACAGGGTATCCTCAGCCCCAGCATTTT

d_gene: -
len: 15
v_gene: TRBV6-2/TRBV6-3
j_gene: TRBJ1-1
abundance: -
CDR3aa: CASSYKGPRNTEAFF
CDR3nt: TGTGCCAGCAGTTACAAGGGGCCGCGGAACACTGAAGCTTTCTTT

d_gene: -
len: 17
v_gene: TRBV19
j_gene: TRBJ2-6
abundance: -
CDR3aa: CASSIQGGSSGANVLTF
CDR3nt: TGTGCCAGTAGCATTCAGGGGGGAAGCTCTGGGGCCAACGTCCTGACTTTC

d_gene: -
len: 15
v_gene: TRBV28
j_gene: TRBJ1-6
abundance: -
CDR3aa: CASSGLRGGNSPLHF
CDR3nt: TGTGCCAGCAGCGGACTAAGGGGAGGTAATTCACCCCTCCACTTT

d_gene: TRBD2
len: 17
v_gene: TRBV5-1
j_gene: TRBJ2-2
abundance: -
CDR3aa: CASSLDLAGVFLGELFF
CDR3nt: TGCGCCAGCAGCTTGGATCTAGCGGGAGTTTTTCTCGGGGAGCTGTTTTTT

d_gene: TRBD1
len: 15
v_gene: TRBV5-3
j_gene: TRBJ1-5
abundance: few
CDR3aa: CARSLVDRGYQPQHF
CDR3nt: TGTGCCAGAAGCTTGGTTGACAGGGGATATCAGCCCCAGCATTTT

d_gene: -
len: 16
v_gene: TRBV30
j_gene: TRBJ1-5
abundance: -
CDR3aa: CAWSVGSSSFNQPQHF
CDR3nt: TGTGCCTGGAGTGTTGGGTCCTCCTCCTTCAATCAGCCCCAGCATTTT

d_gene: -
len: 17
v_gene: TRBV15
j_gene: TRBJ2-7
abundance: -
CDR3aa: CATSRDRGGLDSYEQYF
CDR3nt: TGTGCCACCAGCAGAGATCGTGGGGGATTAGACTCCTACGAGCAGTACTTC

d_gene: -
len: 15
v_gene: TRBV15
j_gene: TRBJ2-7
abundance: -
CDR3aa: CATSRDAGATYEQYF
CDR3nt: TGTGCCACCAGCAGAGACGCCGGGGCGACCTACGAGCAGTACTTC

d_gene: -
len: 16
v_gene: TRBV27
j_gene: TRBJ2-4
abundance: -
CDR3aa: CASSLLGDLAKNIQYF
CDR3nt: TGTGCCAGCAGTTTATTGGGGGATCTAGCCAAAAACATTCAGTACTTC

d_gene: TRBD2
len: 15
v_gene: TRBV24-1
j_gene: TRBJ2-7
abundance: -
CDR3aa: CATSDGLAGAYEQYF
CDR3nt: TGTGCCACCAGCGACGGACTAGCGGGAGCTTACGAGCAGTACTTC

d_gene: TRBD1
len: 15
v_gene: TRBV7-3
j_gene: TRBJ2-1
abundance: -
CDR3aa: CASSFRQGSYNEQFF
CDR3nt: TGTGCCAGCAGCTTTAGACAGGGGTCCTACAATGAGCAGTTCTTC

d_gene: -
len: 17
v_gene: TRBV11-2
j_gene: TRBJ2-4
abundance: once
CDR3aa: CASSLQTSYDAKNIQYF
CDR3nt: TGTGCCAGCAGCTTACAGACTAGTTACGATGCCAAAAACATTCAGTACTTC

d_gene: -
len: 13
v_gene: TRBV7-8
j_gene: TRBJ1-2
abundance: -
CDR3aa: CASSFWGAYGYTF
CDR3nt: TGTGCCAGCAGCTTCTGGGGGGCTTATGGCTACACCTTC

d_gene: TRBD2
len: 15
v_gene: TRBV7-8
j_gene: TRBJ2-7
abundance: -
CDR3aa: CASSPLTSGRAQQYF
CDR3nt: TGTGCCAGCAGCCCCCTGACTAGCGGGAGGGCCCAGCAGTACTTC

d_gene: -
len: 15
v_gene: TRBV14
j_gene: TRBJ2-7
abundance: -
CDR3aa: CASSRLAANSYEQYF
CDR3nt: TGTGCCAGCAGCCGATTAGCGGCAAACTCCTACGAGCAGTACTTC

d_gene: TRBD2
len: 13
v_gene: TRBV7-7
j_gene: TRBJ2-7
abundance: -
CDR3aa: CASSLRLADEQYF
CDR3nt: TGTGCTAGCAGCTTACGGCTAGCGGACGAGCAGTACTTC

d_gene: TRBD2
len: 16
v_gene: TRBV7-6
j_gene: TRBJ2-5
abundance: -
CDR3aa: CASSQVVSGSGETQYF
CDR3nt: TGTGCCAGCAGCCAAGTGGTTAGCGGGAGTGGGGAGACCCAGTACTTC

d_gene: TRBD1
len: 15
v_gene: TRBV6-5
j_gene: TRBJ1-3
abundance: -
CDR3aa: CASREDRGSGNTIYF
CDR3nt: TGTGCCAGCAGGGAGGACAGGGGCTCTGGAAACACCATATATTTT

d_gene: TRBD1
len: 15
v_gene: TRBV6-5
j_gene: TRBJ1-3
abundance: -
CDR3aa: CASTQQGALGNTIYF
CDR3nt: TGTGCCAGCACCCAACAGGGGGCGCTTGGAAACACCATATATTTT

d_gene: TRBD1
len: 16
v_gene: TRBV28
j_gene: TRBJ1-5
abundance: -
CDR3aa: CASSPWNRGGSQPQHF
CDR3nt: TGTGCCAGCAGTCCGTGGAACAGGGGAGGGAGTCAGCCCCAGCATTTT